The clone carrying this T cell receptor (beta chain) was seen a few times. Its target is not known. The CDR3 has 12 residues. Per germline, CDR1 SGHDT and CDR2 YYEEEE. Unmatched junction bases numbered 1, after V lost 2 bases and J lost 6 bases. Investigators reverse transcribed all isolated RNA, so they sequenced expressed TCRB transcripts. Sequencing of naive, central memory and regulatory T cell samples gave an average of about 3.57 million reads. Clones were read by immunoSEQ multiplex PCR, and TCRdb kept only the in-frame ones, dropping some. The profile covers hundreds of thousands of clones, with about an eighth appearing a single time and 0.02% to 0.025% taken by the ten largest. This entry belongs to a study of beta chain features in type 1 diabetes. Study as a whole: Healthy donors, compared against patients, showed similar age, gender and cell yields. Sorted cells numbering over 95,000,000 were examined across all samples. Study-level findings and limits: TCRB CDR3 length was moderately but significantly reduced in all four CD4+ subsets of Type 1 diabetes patients. Type 1 diabetes patients had fewer VDJ junction insertions and more deletions.

The rearrangement joins TRBV5-6 to TRBJ1-1; 7 bases agree with TRBD1. This clonotype was sampled from a man between 18 and 29 years old with type 1 diabetes. Sequences were obtained from naive CD4+ T cells from blood. CDR3: CASSLGQAEAFF. CDR3 in DNA: TGTGCCAGCAGCTTAGGACAGGCTGAAGCTTTCTTT.